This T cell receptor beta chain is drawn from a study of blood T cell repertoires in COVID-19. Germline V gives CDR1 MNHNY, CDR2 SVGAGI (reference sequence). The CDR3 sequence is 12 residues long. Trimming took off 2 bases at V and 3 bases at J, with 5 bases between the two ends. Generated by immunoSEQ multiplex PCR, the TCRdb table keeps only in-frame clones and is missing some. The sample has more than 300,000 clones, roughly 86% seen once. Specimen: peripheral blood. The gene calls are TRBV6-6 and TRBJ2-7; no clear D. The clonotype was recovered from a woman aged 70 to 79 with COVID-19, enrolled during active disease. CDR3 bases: TGTGCCAGCAGTTACGCCAGCTACGAGCAGTACTTC. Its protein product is CASSYASYEQYF.